This T cell receptor (beta chain) was found in a study of PD-1 blockade in classical Hodgkin lymphoma. Brentuximab vedotin exposure varied among the patients, all of whom had relapsed after autologous stem cell transplantation. Points on this clone: Its cognate antigen is unknown.

The V gene lost 1 base and the J gene lost 5 bases, with 9 bases spanning the gap. Germline-derived CDR1 and CDR2 are SGHNT and YYREEE (reference sequence). This CDR3 has 13 amino acids. Broader study findings: Only CD4+ TCR diversity, not CD8+, had risen significantly by C4D1.

Clones were read by immunoSEQ multiplex PCR, and TCRdb kept only the in-frame ones, dropping some. The sample shows around 46,000 clones, 80% of them seen only once. The source of this sequence is a human donor with classical Hodgkin lymphoma. The V call is TRBV5-4, the J call TRBJ1-2; TRBD1 might be the D (6 bases). The specimen was peripheral blood mononuclear cells (PBMCs), collected before the second cycle of nivolumab. The CDR3, as DNA: TGTGCCAGCAGCTTGACAGGGCAATATGGCTACACCTTC. Amino acid sequence: CASSLTGQYGYTF.